The 20 T cell receptor beta chains in this list originate from one sample, sequenced in a study of cytomegalovirus exposure and HLA in healthy donors. The table came from immunoSEQ multiplex PCR; TCRdb's copy has only in-frame clones and leaves some out. The table has about 160,000 clones, roughly 96% seen once. Sample: PBMCs. These receptors came from a woman younger than 30 in good health and CMV-seronegative.

The count of this clone is one. The rearrangement uses TRBV6-4 and TRBJ2-3; 10 nucleotides match TRBD2. The CDR3 is 15 amino acids. CDR1 is MRHNA and CDR2 is SNTAGT in the germline V gene. V lost 5 bases to trimming and J lost 2 bases; unmatched junction nucleotides: 4. CDR3 in amino acids: CASSPTSGATDTQYF. The CDR3 nucleotides read TGTGCCAGCAGTCCCACTAGCGGGGCCACAGATACGCAGTATTTT.

The chain uses TRBV18 and TRBJ1-2, with D unclear. CDR1 and CDR2 (germline): KGHSH, LQKENI. The CDR3 totals 13 residues. Trimming took off 6 bases at V and 4 bases at J, with 12 bases between the two ends. The CDR3 is CASSTKISYGYTF. In DNA, the CDR3 is TGTGCCAGCTCGACAAAGATCAGCTATGGCTACACCTTC. Looking up the rest from reference TRBV18 and TRBJ1-2 gives the full variable domain: NAGVMQNPRHLVRRRGQEARLRCSPMKGHSHVYWYRQLPEEGLKFMVYLQKENIIDESGMPKERFSAEFPKEGPSILRIQQVVRGDSAAYFCASSTKISYGYTFGSGTRLTVV.

J is TRBJ1-2 and V is TRBV7-9, with D possibly matching TRBD1 (6 bases). There are 12 residues in the CDR3. Germline V gene data show CDR1 as SEHNR and CDR2 as FQNEAQ (reference sequence). The V and J ends lost 7 bases and 8 bases respectively, with 14 bases between them. CDR3 nucleotides: TGTGCCAGCACCCGGGGGGCGAGAGGCTACACCTTC. Protein: CASTRGARGYTF.

This clone was counted once. V and J are TRBV6-6 and TRBJ1-2; unclear D gene. V was clipped by 4 bases and J by 2 bases, with 14 bases between them. This CDR3 comprises 15 residues. The germline V gene has CDR1 MNHNY and CDR2 SVGAGI (reference sequence). The CDR3: CASSSRTTQNYGYTF. In DNA form, the CDR3 reads TGTGCCAGCAGTTCCCGAACGACTCAGAACTATGGCTACACCTTC.

The rearrangement links TRBV5-1 to TRBJ2-7; maybe TRBD1 (6 bases). CDR3 length: 14 residues. From germline, CDR1 is SGHRS and CDR2 YFSETQ. V gave up 0 bases and J gave up 2 bases, with 9 bases separating them. The CDR3 DNA is TGCGCCAGCAGCTTGGGACAGGTTACCTACGAGCAGTACTTC. It is translated as CASSLGQVTYEQYF. Combining the CDR3 with reference TRBV5-1 and TRBJ2-7 gives the whole variable domain KAGVTQTPRYLIKTRGQQVTLSCSPISGHRSVSWYQQTPGQGLQFLFEYFSETQRNKGNFPGRFSGRQFSNSRSEMNVSTLELGDSALYLCASSLGQVTYEQYFGPGTRLTVT.

For the CDR3, the DNA is TGTGCCAGCAGCCCGGACAGGGCACTTTTGGAGCAGTACTTC. This encodes CASSPDRALLEQYF. This rearrangement joins TRBV7-6 to TRBJ2-7, with 8 bases aligning to TRBD1. The CDR3 spans 14 residues. Trimming at V came to 5 bases and at J to 7 bases, leaving 10 bases not matched to a gene. The germline V gene has CDR1 SGHVS and CDR2 FNYEAQ.

V is TRBV6-4 and J is TRBJ2-2, with D tentatively TRBD1 (5 bases). The CDR3 length is 13 residues. The germline gives CDR1 MRHNA, CDR2 SNTAGT. The V end lost 4 bases, the J end lost 2 bases, and 5 bases lay between the germline ends. The CDR3 sequence is CASSGTNTGELFF. The CDR3 nucleotides read TGTGCCAGCAGTGGGACAAACACCGGGGAGCTGTTTTTT.

V and J are TRBV6-5 and TRBJ1-2; tentatively, D is TRBD1 (5 bases). CDR3 size: 14 residues. Trimming cost V 2 bases and J 3 bases, with 10 bases left between them. Looked up from germline, CDR1 is MNHEY and CDR2 is SVGAGI. DNA for the CDR3: TGTGCCAGCAGTTACGGGGAGGGGCACTATGGCTACACCTTC. It codes for CASSYGEGHYGYTF.

The rearrangement uses TRBV7-9 and TRBJ2-1; tentative D call: TRBD2 (6 bases). The V gene's germline CDR1 is SEHNR and CDR2 FQNEAQ (reference sequence). This CDR3 has 13 residues. Trimming stripped 2 bases from V and 9 bases from J, with 11 bases between. CDR3 sequence (DNA): TGTGCCAGCAGCTTAAATTCGGGGGTTGAGCAGTTCTTC. It specifies CASSLNSGVEQFF.

The J gene is TRBJ2-5, the V gene TRBV6-1; TRBD1 matches at 10 bases. V was clipped by 9 bases and J by 4 bases; unmatched bases: 8. The CDR3 has 14 residues. The germline V gene encodes CDR1 MNHNS and CDR2 SASEGT. This CDR3 reads CASGDRGATETQYF. DNA of the CDR3: TGTGCCAGTGGGGACAGGGGCGCAACAGAGACCCAGTACTTC.

The chain employs TRBV30 and TRBJ1-4; D unclear. Germline-derived CDR1 and CDR2 are GTSNPN and SVGIG (reference sequence). The CDR3 is 14 residues long. Deletions cut 0 bases from V and 7 bases from J, with 12 bases between. The DNA for the CDR3 is TGTGCCTGGAGTGTGGCCTCAACCACTGAAAAACTGTTTTTT. Residues: CAWSVASTTEKLFF. Drawing the rest from reference TRBV30 and TRBJ1-4, the complete variable domain is SQTIHQWPATLVQPVGSPLSLECTVEGTSNPNLYWYRQAAGRGLQLLFYSVGIGQISSEVPQNLSASRPQDRQFILSSKKLLLSDSGFYLCAWSVASTTEKLFFGSGTQLSVL.

V usage is TRBV29-1 and J usage is TRBJ2-7; 12 bases align to TRBD2. The V and J ends lost 0 bases and 6 bases, in that order; junction bases with no gene match: 12. The CDR3 loop spans 17 amino acids. Germline CDR1 and CDR2: SQVTM and ANQGSEA. CDR3 residues: CSVEDLLAGGQRGEQYF. CDR3 nucleotides: TGCAGCGTTGAAGATCTCCTAGCGGGGGGGCAGCGGGGCGAGCAGTACTTC.

The CDR3 spells CASSGGHGYEQYF. CDR3 sequence (DNA): TGTGCCAGCAGCGGTGGCCATGGCTACGAGCAGTACTTC. The rearrangement joins TRBV11-3 to TRBJ2-7; D is unclear. The germline V gene has CDR1 SGHNT and CDR2 YENEEA. V lost 5 bases to trimming and J lost 3 bases, with 11 bases between them. The CDR3 covers 13 residues. The variable domain in full, with the rest retrieved from reference TRBV11-3 and TRBJ2-7, is EAGVVQSPRYKIIEKKQPVAFWCNPISGHNTLYWYLQNLGQGPELLIRYENEEAVDDSQLPKDRFSAERLKGVDSTLKIQPAELGDSAVYLCASSGGHGYEQYFGPGTRLTVT.

V usage is TRBV6-1 and J usage is TRBJ1-2; D is possibly TRBD1 (6 bases). V gave up 7 bases and J gave up 7 bases, with 16 bases separating them. The CDR3 runs 13 residues. In germline, CDR1 is MNHNS, CDR2 SASEGT. The CDR3 bases are TGTGCCAGCATTCTTACAGGGACGCCTGGCTACACCTTC. Its translation is CASILTGTPGYTF.

The count of this clone is one. The chain carries TRBV6-5 and TRBJ1-4, with D tentatively TRBD1 (6 bases). V was clipped by 6 bases and J by 4 bases, with 15 bases between them. Per germline, CDR1 MNHEY and CDR2 SVGAGI. CDR3 size: 15 residues. The CDR3 protein is CASSLRQARNEKLFF. For the CDR3, the DNA is TGTGCCAGCAGCCTCCGACAGGCGCGTAATGAAAAACTGTTTTTT.

This sequence joins TRBV19 and TRBJ2-3; the match to TRBD1 covers 10 bases. V lost 4 bases, J lost 2 bases, and 3 bases stayed unmatched. This CDR3 contains 15 residues. Germline V lookup: CDR1 LNHDA, CDR2 SQIVND (reference sequence). CDR3: CASSRDRGDTDTQYF. CDR3 nucleotides: TGTGCCAGTAGTAGGGACAGGGGAGACACAGATACGCAGTATTTT.

V and J are TRBV19 and TRBJ2-7; weak D call: TRBD2 (5 bases). Germline V CDR1 and CDR2: LNHDA, SQIVND (reference sequence). There are 13 residues in the CDR3. V was clipped by 5 bases and J by 3 bases, with 11 bases between them. CDR3: CASSPGDLYEQYF. The CDR3 DNA sequence: TGTGCCAGTAGTCCCGGGGATCTCTACGAGCAGTACTTC.

The rearrangement joins TRBV11-1 to TRBJ2-1; 11 positions agree with TRBD1. Germline V CDR1 and CDR2: SGHAT, FQDESV (reference sequence). The length of the CDR3 is 15 residues. With V trimmed by 5 bases and J by 6 bases, 6 bases remained unmatched. The CDR3, as DNA: TGTGCCAGCAGCGAGGGACAGGGGGACTTCAATGAGCAGTTCTTC. Translation gives CASSEGQGDFNEQFF. Combining the CDR3 with reference TRBV11-1 and TRBJ2-1 gives the whole variable domain EAEVAQSPRYKITEKSQAVAFWCDPISGHATLYWYRQILGQGPELLVQFQDESVVDDSQLPKDRFSAERLKGVDSTLKIQPAELGDSAMYLCASSEGQGDFNEQFFGPGTRLTVL.

For the CDR3, the DNA is TGTGCCAGCAGCGCATCGGCCGGACTAGCTCTTGGAACCTACGAGCAGTACTTC. Protein: CASSASAGLALGTYEQYF. V is TRBV9 and J is TRBJ2-7; 8 nucleotides agree with TRBD2. V lost 3 bases, J lost 2 bases, and 16 bases stayed unmatched. CDR3 length: 18 residues. The germline V gene encodes CDR1 SGDLS and CDR2 YYNGEE.

V gene TRBV4-3 combines with J gene TRBJ2-2; D is perhaps TRBD2 (6 bases). Trimming removed 0 bases at V and 8 bases at J, with 16 bases between. The CDR3 loop spans 16 amino acids. CDR1 and CDR2 (germline): LGHNA, YSLEER. CDR3 coding DNA: TGCGCCAGCAGCCAAGATAGCCCGGGCGGGGCGGGGGAGCTGTTTTTT. It specifies CASSQDSPGGAGELFF.